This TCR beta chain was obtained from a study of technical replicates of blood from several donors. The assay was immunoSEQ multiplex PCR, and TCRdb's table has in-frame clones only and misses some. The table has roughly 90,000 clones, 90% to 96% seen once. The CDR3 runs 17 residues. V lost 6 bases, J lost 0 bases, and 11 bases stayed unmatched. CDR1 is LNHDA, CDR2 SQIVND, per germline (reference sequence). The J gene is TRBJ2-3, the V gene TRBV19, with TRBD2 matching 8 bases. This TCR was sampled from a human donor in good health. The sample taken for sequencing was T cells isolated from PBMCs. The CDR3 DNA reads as TGTGCCAGTAGCTCCACCACTAGCGGACGGAGCACAGATACGCAGTATTTT. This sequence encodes CASSSTTSGRSTDTQYF.